This TCR beta chain emerged from a study of cytomegalovirus exposure and HLA in healthy donors. A note on this clone: Its antigen is as yet unknown.

Broader study findings: Further analysis was carried out later, and it showed several of the most significant clusters appearing linked to common viral pathogens. Researchers reportedly found TCR beta sequences accurately predicted most subjects' HLA-A and HLA-B alleles. Per a prior analysis, the majority of TCR beta V segments were productive roughly 90% or roughly 30% of the time. DRB1 had the most TCR associations and HLA-C the fewest, a later analysis found, with rates varying by HLA locus.

Germline assignment: CDR1 LNHNV and CDR2 YYDKDF (reference sequence). CDR3 length: 16 residues. V shed 0 bases, J shed 4 bases, and the junction held 5 bases outside the gene matches. The primer mix had 60 Vbeta and 13 Jbeta primers. Libraries were prepared by immunoSEQ multiplex PCR; TCRdb keeps only in-frame clonotypes and omits some of them. The sample lists some 100,000 clones; roughly 69% were seen once. The sequence was collected from a human donor in good health. The rearrangement joins TRBV15 to TRBJ1-4, with 7 positions matching TRBD1. Sequenced material: PBMCs. The CDR3 nucleotides are TGTGCCACCAGCAGAGATAGAGGGGGCGGTAATGAAAAACTGTTTTTT. Its protein is CATSRDRGGGNEKLFF.